This T cell receptor beta chain appears in the sequencing data of a study of T cell responses to AZD1222 COVID-19 vaccine. Trimming cost V 5 bases and J 2 bases, with 16 bases left between them. Germline V gene data show CDR1 as SGHVS and CDR2 as FQNEAQ. This CDR3 comprises 15 residues. Profiling relied on immunoSEQ multiplex PCR, and the TCRdb table lists in-frame clones only, not all of them. Of approximately 150,000 clones in the sample, 90% are singletons; the top ten hold less than 3%. The chain recombines TRBV7-8 with TRBJ2-7, with D perhaps being TRBD1 or TRBD2 (6 bases each). The sequence was obtained from an adult in good health. The specimen was peripheral blood, collected on day 0 of AZD1222 vaccination. CDR3 sequence: CASSPSLGGPYEQYF. CDR3 sequence (DNA): TGTGCCAGCAGCCCATCGTTGGGGGGCCCCTACGAGCAGTACTTC. The whole variable domain, filled in from reference TRBV7-8 and TRBJ2-7, reads GAGVSQSPRYKVAKRGQDVALRCDPISGHVSLFWYQQALGQGPEFLTYFQNEAQLDKSGLPSDRFFAERPEGSVSTLKIQRTQQEDSAVYLCASSPSLGGPYEQYFGPGTRLTVT.